This TCR beta chain was sequenced during a study of CD8 T cells in ankylosing spondylitis. Study results and caveats: For ankylosing spondylitis blood, a TCR beta motif of fewer than 10 highly homologous variants appeared characteristic.

Turning to this clonotype: Its antigen is still unknown.

This CDR3 has 14 amino acids. With 5 bases removed from V and 10 bases from J, the gap between germline ends came to 18 bases. The germline V gene has CDR1 MDHEN and CDR2 SYDVKM. TCRdb re-called the 5' RACE reads through MiXCR, storing one row per CDR3 protein. The sample holds about 500,000 distinct CDR3 sequences, approximately 5% seen once. The sequenced material came from blood, either unsorted or a sorted T cell fraction (not recorded which). The receptor's source is a male donor with ankylosing spondylitis. The J gene is TRBJ1-5, the V gene TRBV28; a possible D gene is TRBD1 (5 bases). The DNA for the CDR3 is TGTGCCAGCAGTCTAAGGAGCTCGGGGGACCCCCAGCATTTT. As protein: CASSLRSSGDPQHF.